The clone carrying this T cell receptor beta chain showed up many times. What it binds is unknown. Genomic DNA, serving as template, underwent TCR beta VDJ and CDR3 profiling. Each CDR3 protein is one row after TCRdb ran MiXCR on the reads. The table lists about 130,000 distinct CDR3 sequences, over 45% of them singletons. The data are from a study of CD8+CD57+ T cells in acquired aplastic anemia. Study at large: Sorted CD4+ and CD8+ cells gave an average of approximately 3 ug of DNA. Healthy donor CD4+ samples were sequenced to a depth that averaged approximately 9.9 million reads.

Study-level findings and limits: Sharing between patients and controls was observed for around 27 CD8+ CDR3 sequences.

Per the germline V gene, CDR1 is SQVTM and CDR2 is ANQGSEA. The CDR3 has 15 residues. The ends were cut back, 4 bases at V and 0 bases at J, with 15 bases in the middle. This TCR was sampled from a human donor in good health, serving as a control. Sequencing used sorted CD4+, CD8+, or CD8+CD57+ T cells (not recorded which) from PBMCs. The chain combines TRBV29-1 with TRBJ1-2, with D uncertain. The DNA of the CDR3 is TGCAGCGTTGGTTTTGACGTCAGCACTAACTATGGCTACACCTTC. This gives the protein CSVGFDVSTNYGYTF.